Listed below are T cell receptor beta chains from one sample, sequenced in a study of CD8 T cells in ankylosing spondylitis. TCRdb ran MiXCR on the 5' RACE reads and lists one entry per CDR3 protein. The sample has roughly 470,000 distinct CDR3 sequences, 25% to 30% seen once; the top ten hold about 1%. The sample consisted of blood, either unsorted or a sorted T cell fraction (not recorded which). The receptors were sampled from a male donor with ankylosing spondylitis. Each CDR3 is given with its conserved first and last residue.

TRBV2	TRBJ2-1	CASSRGHEQFF
TRBV7-9	TRBJ2-3	CASSQRLAQSTDTQYF
TRBV20-1	TRBJ1-2	CSASLDRGTNYGYTF
TRBV4-2	TRBJ2-1	CASSQGPGTYNEQFF
TRBV20-1	TRBJ1-6	CSARDEYSPLHF
TRBV5-1	TRBJ2-7	CASSPDRVNEQYF
TRBV7-8	TRBJ2-3	CASSWGLRLDTQYF
TRBV20-1	TRBJ1-2	CGSNEQGIYSYTF
TRBV5-1	TRBJ1-5	CASSSPRTGVRNQPQHF
TRBV20-1	TRBJ2-3	CSAPGLAGASTDTQYF
TRBV20-1	TRBJ1-6	CSAREAGDSSPLHF
TRBV28	TRBJ2-7	CASSHAERQYF
TRBV20-1	TRBJ2-7	CSARGATGLNYEQYF
TRBV5-1	TRBJ2-2	CASSPLERSSGELFF
TRBV11-2	TRBJ1-1	CASRLQARGEAFF
TRBV20-1	TRBJ2-3	CSAEGPGATDTQYF
TRBV27	TRBJ2-3	CASSFLGTNTDTQYF
TRBV7-9	TRBJ2-3	CASSLVLAGSTDTQYF
TRBV6-1	TRBJ1-5	CASSDVGIIGQPQHF
TRBV5-4	TRBJ2-7	CASSKDENYEQYF
TRBV20-1	TRBJ1-1	CSARDEVGRYPNTEAFF
TRBV29-1	TRBJ2-1	CSVVARQGYNEQFF
TRBV10-3	TRBJ2-7	CAISRDRDTYEQYF